This TCR beta chain was observed in a study of cytomegalovirus exposure and HLA in healthy donors. Study as a whole: The 120 or so validation repertoires used a platform that matched the one used for the approximately 670 first-cohort repertoires, as a later analysis reported.

TCRdb keeps only in-frame clones here, not all; method: immunoSEQ multiplex PCR. The sample lists about 110,000 clones; around 90% were seen once. About this clone itself: Its antigen is as yet unknown.

Germline CDR1 reads LNHDA; CDR2 reads SQIVND (reference sequence). The CDR3 is 16 residues long. V gave up 5 bases and J gave up 4 bases, with 15 bases separating them. Study-level points and caveats: Across donors, most TCRs were seen rarely, yet some public ones were widespread. Associated with cytomegalovirus, according to the listing, were around 160 TCR beta chains. In the 130 or so validation repertoires, a later analysis found that first-cohort TCR clusters tended to co-occur.

This TCR derives from a woman aged 18-30 years in good health and CMV-seropositive. The chain combines TRBV19 with TRBJ1-6; possibly TRBD1 for D (5 bases). Material for sequencing was PBMCs. The CDR3 DNA reads as TGTGCCAGTAGTCGGACCGCGGGGGGTTATAATTCACCCCTCCACTTT. It translates to CASSRTAGGYNSPLHF.